The present entry profiles one T cell receptor (beta chain) with its context. This specimen comes from a study of blood T cell repertoires in COVID-19. This CDR3 contains 14 residues. Per the germline V gene, CDR1 is SGDLS and CDR2 is YYNGEE. V lost 4 bases and J 8 bases, leaving 18 bases between the germline ends. Source study methods: Reference gene primer amplification gave nucleated cell count estimates. Data came from immunoSEQ multiplex PCR; TCRdb stores just in-frame clones and leaves some out. D and trimming were read from the DNA, whereas the V and J calls and clone size are those reported in that table. The data hold 200,000 to 250,000 clones, with 83% observed a single time. Ages ranged from about 18 to 100 years, with residence in about 24 US areas. Clinical histories supplied by participants themselves formed the basis of cohort assignment.

J is TRBJ1-2 and V is TRBV9; weak D call: TRBD1 (6 bases). Material: PBMCs or T cells enriched from blood (not recorded which). The receptor was derived from a woman between 35 and 50 years old who had been exposed to COVID-19. The CDR3 DNA follows: TGTGCCAGCAGCCATGACGGAACAGGGAGAGGCTACACCTTC. Its translation is CASSHDGTGRGYTF.